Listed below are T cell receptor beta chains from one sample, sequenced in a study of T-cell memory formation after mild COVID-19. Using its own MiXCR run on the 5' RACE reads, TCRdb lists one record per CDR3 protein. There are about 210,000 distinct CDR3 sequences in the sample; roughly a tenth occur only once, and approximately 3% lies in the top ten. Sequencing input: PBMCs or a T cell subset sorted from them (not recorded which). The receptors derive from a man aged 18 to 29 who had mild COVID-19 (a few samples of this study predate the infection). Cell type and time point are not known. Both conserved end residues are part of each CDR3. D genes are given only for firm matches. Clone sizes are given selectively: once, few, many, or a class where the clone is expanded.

CDR3: CASSYSKRGVADTQYF; DNA: TGTGCCAGCAGTTACTCGAAGCGGGGGGTAGCAGATACGCAGTATTTT; V: TRBV6-5; J: TRBJ2-3; D: TRBD2; size: .; length: 16
CDR3: CASRSSKYGYTF; DNA: TGCGCCAGCCGCTCGTCTAAATATGGCTACACCTTC; V: TRBV5-1; J: TRBJ1-2; D: .; size: few; length: 12
CDR3: CASSNTVGVQETQYF; DNA: TGTGCCAGCAGCAACACGGTGGGAGTCCAAGAGACCCAGTACTTC; V: TRBV9; J: TRBJ2-5; D: .; size: .; length: 15
CDR3: CASRSILDRDNSNQPQHF; DNA: TGCGCCAGCAGATCAATCCTGGACAGGGATAATAGCAATCAGCCCCAGCATTTT; V: TRBV23-1; J: TRBJ1-5; D: TRBD1; size: few; length: 18
CDR3: CASSPPTGELFF; DNA: TGTGCCAGCAGCCCCCCCACCGGGGAGCTGTTTTTT; V: TRBV11-2; J: TRBJ2-2; D: .; size: many; length: 12
CDR3: CASSRSGGHGEKLFF; DNA: TGTGCCAGCAGCCGTTCGGGGGGCCACGGTGAAAAACTGTTTTTT; V: TRBV3-1; J: TRBJ1-4; D: .; size: .; length: 15
CDR3: CASSNKKNTEAFF; DNA: TGTGCCAGCAGCAATAAGAAGAACACTGAAGCTTTCTTT; V: TRBV7-2; J: TRBJ1-1; D: .; size: few; length: 13
CDR3: CASSLRIDNEQFF; DNA: TGTGCCAGCAGCTTACGGATAGACAATGAGCAGTTCTTC; V: TRBV7-2; J: TRBJ2-1; D: .; size: few; length: 13
CDR3: CASSRGEMTEAFF; DNA: TGCGCCAGCTCGAGGGGGGAGATGACTGAAGCTTTCTTT; V: TRBV5-1; J: TRBJ1-1; D: .; size: many; length: 13
CDR3: CASSLMKNTEAFF; DNA: TGTGCCAGCAGTTTAATGAAGAACACTGAAGCTTTCTTT; V: TRBV27; J: TRBJ1-1; D: .; size: .; length: 13
CDR3: CASSLGQASYEQYF; DNA: TGTGCCAGCAGCTTAGGCCAGGCGTCCTACGAGCAGTACTTC; V: TRBV5-4; J: TRBJ2-7; D: .; size: .; length: 14
CDR3: CSARVQQGVGSPLHF; DNA: TGCAGTGCTAGAGTTCAACAGGGTGTTGGTTCACCCCTCCACTTT; V: TRBV20-1; J: TRBJ1-6; D: .; size: many; length: 15
CDR3: CSAHSAGGLWETQYF; DNA: TGCAGTGCTCACTCGGCGGGAGGGCTCTGGGAGACCCAGTACTTC; V: TRBV20-1; J: TRBJ2-5; D: TRBD2; size: .; length: 15
CDR3: CACRGAFAEAFF; DNA: TGTGCCTGTCGGGGGGCGTTCGCTGAAGCTTTCTTT; V: TRBV12-3/TRBV12-4; J: TRBJ1-1; D: .; size: few; length: 12
CDR3: CASRLEKRGAQISKLAKNIQYF; DNA: TGTGCCAGCAGACTCGAAAAGCGGGGGGCACAAATTAGTAAACTAGCCAAAAACATTCAGTACTTC; V: TRBV12-3/TRBV12-4; J: TRBJ2-4; D: TRBD2; size: few; length: 22
CDR3: CASSQMGNEQFF; DNA: TGCGCCAGCAGCCAAATGGGAAATGAGCAGTTCTTC; V: TRBV4-3; J: TRBJ2-1; D: .; size: many; length: 12
CDR3: CASSLDLALEQFF; DNA: TGTGCCAGCAGCTTAGACCTAGCTCTTGAGCAGTTCTTC; V: TRBV7-9; J: TRBJ2-1; D: .; size: few; length: 13
CDR3: CASSLVPGTGYTDTQYF; DNA: TGTGCCAGCAGCTTAGTCCCCGGGACAGGATACACAGATACGCAGTATTTT; V: TRBV7-9; J: TRBJ2-3; D: TRBD1; size: few; length: 17
CDR3: CASSPRTLGNQPQHF; DNA: TGTGCCAGCAGTCCCCGGACGTTGGGGAATCAGCCCCAGCATTTT; V: TRBV12-3/TRBV12-4; J: TRBJ1-5; D: .; size: many; length: 15
CDR3: CASSQDASVGYF; DNA: TGTGCCAGCAGCCAAGATGCATCCGTCGGGTACTTC; V: TRBV3-1; J: TRBJ2-5; D: .; size: few; length: 12
CDR3: CSARRGGSSEQYF; DNA: TGCAGTGCCAGAAGGGGAGGATCTTCCGAGCAGTACTTC; V: TRBV20-1; J: TRBJ2-7; D: .; size: .; length: 13
CDR3: CASSPSGDYGYTF; DNA: TGTGCCAGCAGTCCCTCGGGGGACTATGGCTACACCTTC; V: TRBV18; J: TRBJ1-2; D: .; size: .; length: 13
CDR3: CASRPRGNSGNTIYF; DNA: TGTGCCAGCAGGCCCAGGGGGAACTCTGGAAACACCATATATTTT; V: TRBV12-3/TRBV12-4; J: TRBJ1-3; D: TRBD1; size: few; length: 15
CDR3: CASSYAFEYRFF; DNA: TGTGCCAGCAGTTACGCTTTCGAGTATAGGTTCTTC; V: TRBV6-6; J: TRBJ2-1; D: .; size: .; length: 12
CDR3: CASSQEVWDEQFF; DNA: TGTGCCAGCAGCCAAGAGGTCTGGGATGAGCAGTTCTTC; V: TRBV4-2; J: TRBJ2-1; D: .; size: few; length: 13
CDR3: CASSHGPAAGYNEQFF; DNA: TGTGCCAGCAGCCACGGACCGGCGGCGGGGTACAATGAGCAGTTCTTC; V: TRBV7-8; J: TRBJ2-1; D: .; size: few; length: 16
CDR3: CASSSPRVYGYTF; DNA: TGTGCCAGCAGCTCCCCCCGGGTCTATGGCTACACCTTC; V: TRBV7-2; J: TRBJ1-2; D: .; size: many; length: 13